This is a list of T cell receptor beta chains from one sample in a study of T cell clones after liver transplantation. The method was immunoSEQ multiplex PCR; TCRdb's version includes in-frame clones alone and lacks a portion of them. Of tens of thousands of clones in the sample, more than 85% were seen once. Material: CD4+ T cells from blood, obtained about 25 months after liver transplant. The receptor source for this set is a human patient who received a liver transplant. A share of the T cells may be of graft donor origin. CDR3s include the opening cysteine and the closing phenylalanine or tryptophan. The order of the fields is CDR3 DNA, CDR3 protein, J gene, V gene, clone size, D gene. D genes are given only for firm matches. Not all rows give a size; the values are once, few, many and, for expanded clones, a class.

DNA: TGCGCCAGCAGCTTAGGACGGAGTAATGAAAAACTGTTTTTT
CDR3: CASSLGRSNEKLFF
J: TRBJ1-4
V: TRBV5-1
size: NA
D: NA

DNA: TGTGCCAGCAGCTCGACAGGAGCAAGTGGAAACACCATATATTTT
CDR3: CASSSTGASGNTIYF
J: TRBJ1-3
V: TRBV7-3
size: NA
D: NA

DNA: TGTGCCAGCAGTGACGGGGATCAGCCCCAGCATTTT
CDR3: CASSDGDQPQHF
J: TRBJ1-5
V: TRBV25-1
size: NA
D: NA

DNA: TGCGCCAGCAGGAGGGGAATAGCTAATGAAAAACTGTTTTTT
CDR3: CASRRGIANEKLFF
J: TRBJ1-4
V: TRBV10-2
size: NA
D: NA

DNA: TGTGCCAGCAGTGAGGTACTAGCCTCAGAGACCCAGTACTTC
CDR3: CASSEVLASETQYF
J: TRBJ2-5
V: TRBV6-1
size: NA
D: NA

DNA: TGTGCCAGTAGCTCGCCCAATCTCGGACTAGCGGGGGGGTCTCGTGAGCAGTTCTTC
CDR3: CASSSPNLGLAGGSREQFF
J: TRBJ2-1
V: TRBV19
size: NA
D: TRBD2

DNA: TGTGCCAGCAGCATAGGGGTCGGATTGAACACTGAAGCTTTCTTT
CDR3: CASSIGVGLNTEAFF
J: TRBJ1-1
V: TRBV6-6
size: NA
D: NA

DNA: TGTGCCACCAGCCCTCGGCCGGCGGGAGGACGCTACGAGCAGTACTTC
CDR3: CATSPRPAGGRYEQYF
J: TRBJ2-7
V: TRBV15
size: NA
D: TRBD2

DNA: TGCAGTGCTCAGAAAAATGGAGCTTTCTTT
CDR3: CSAQKNGAFF
J: TRBJ1-1
V: TRBV20-1
size: NA
D: NA

DNA: TGTGCCAGCAGCCGACTTAGAGGGGGCGGGAACACCATATATTTT
CDR3: CASSRLRGGGNTIYF
J: TRBJ1-3
V: TRBV9
size: NA
D: TRBD1

DNA: TGTGCCAGCAGCCAAGGGAGCCTTAACCCTAGCACAGATACGCAGTATTTT
CDR3: CASSQGSLNPSTDTQYF
J: TRBJ2-3
V: TRBV4-2
size: NA
D: NA

DNA: TGTGCCAGCAGCTTAGCCGCAGTAAACAATGAGCAGTTCTTC
CDR3: CASSLAAVNNEQFF
J: TRBJ2-1
V: TRBV7-3
size: NA
D: NA

DNA: TGCGCCAGCAGTGGTTCCCCGGGAGCGGAGGACCAAGAGACCCAGTACTTC
CDR3: CASSGSPGAEDQETQYF
J: TRBJ2-5
V: TRBV10-2
size: NA
D: NA

DNA: TGTGCCAGCAGCTCCGGACCGCTAACTGAAGCTTTCTTT
CDR3: CASSSGPLTEAFF
J: TRBJ1-1
V: TRBV9
size: NA
D: NA

DNA: TGTGCCAGCAGCTTAGAGGGGATACAGCAGGGCACCATATATTTT
CDR3: CASSLEGIQQGTIYF
J: TRBJ1-3
V: TRBV7-2
size: NA
D: NA

DNA: TGTGCCTGGCTCAGGGTCAATGAGCAGTTCTTC
CDR3: CAWLRVNEQFF
J: TRBJ2-1
V: TRBV30
size: NA
D: NA

DNA: TGTGCCAGCAGCTTAGAGAGGAGAGGGGGCAGTTATGAAAAACTGTTTTTT
CDR3: CASSLERRGGSYEKLFF
J: TRBJ1-4
V: TRBV7-8
size: NA
D: TRBD1

DNA: TGTGCCAGCAGTTACACAGGAAACTACGAGCAGTACTTC
CDR3: CASSYTGNYEQYF
J: TRBJ2-7
V: TRBV28
size: once
D: NA

DNA: TGTGCCAGCAGTTTATCGGAAAACGAGCAGTACTTC
CDR3: CASSLSENEQYF
J: TRBJ2-7
V: TRBV28
size: NA
D: NA

DNA: TGTGCCAGCAGCTTAACGGGAGGCGGGCACAATGAGCAGTTCTTC
CDR3: CASSLTGGGHNEQFF
J: TRBJ2-1
V: TRBV7-3
size: NA
D: NA

DNA: TGTGCCAGCAGCCAAGATTTGGGGAGCCAGCAAGAGACCCAGTACTTC
CDR3: CASSQDLGSQQETQYF
J: TRBJ2-5
V: TRBV4-2
size: NA
D: NA

DNA: TGCAGTGCCCAAGGCTATGGCTACACCTTC
CDR3: CSAQGYGYTF
J: TRBJ1-2
V: TRBV20-1
size: NA
D: NA

DNA: TGCGCCAGCAGCCCCGGGGCAGGGGAGGATCAGCCCCAGCATTTT
CDR3: CASSPGAGEDQPQHF
J: TRBJ1-5
V: TRBV5-1
size: NA
D: NA

DNA: TGCGCCAGCAGCTTTACCGGGACCTTTAGCACAGATACGCAGTATTTT
CDR3: CASSFTGTFSTDTQYF
J: TRBJ2-3
V: TRBV4-1
size: few
D: NA